This TCR beta chain was sequenced for a study of CD8+ T cells in alopecia areata. Whole-study context: Female C3H/HeJ mice aged about 6-11 weeks received skin from approximately 6-13-month-old C3H/HeJ donors with spontaneous alopecia. Findings and limits, study-wide: Mouse data revealed clearer TCR sharing than patient data did, a gap possibly tied to HLA. Alphabeta T cells residing in normal skin are also sequenced in scalp samples. Scalp lesions, especially in alopecia totalis/universalis, had higher clonality than normal scalp.

As concerns this clone: The antigen is unknown. Here the gene names and germline are mouse. The read ends 4 residues before the CDR3 terminus; that terminus is restored from the germline J gene.

CDR3 size: 15 residues. Germline assignment: CDR1 MSHET and CDR2 SYDVDS. V shed 4 bases, J shed 2 bases, and the junction held 5 bases outside the gene matches. Investigators isolated RNA and reverse transcribed it into cDNA to act as the sequencing template. The protocol was immunoSEQ multiplex PCR, while the TCRdb copy is restricted to in-frame clones and leaves out a portion. This repertoire holds about 120,000 clones, and none appear only once. The genes are TRBV29 and TRBJ1-2; 9 bases line up with TRBD1. Sequenced sample: lesional skin. The origin of this receptor is a C3H/HeJ mouse with alopecia areata. Mice of this strain are of MHC haplotype H2-k. The CDR3 here is CASSSPGQGNSDYTF. The sequenced part of the CDR3 DNA is TGTGCTAGCAGTTCCCCGGGACAGGGCAACTCC.